The TCR beta chain described here comes from a study of OX40 agonist ivuxolimab in advanced cancers. The study's findings and limits: The CD4+ and CD8+ T cells in the blood had expanded clonally by week 6 at 0.1 to 3.0 mg/kg. Relatively little clonal expansion, among the lowest observed, appeared in partial responders at 0.1-3.0 mg/kg. On average, a greater number of expanded clones characterised CD8+ T cells relative to CD4+.

Autoimmune disease history or systemic immunosuppression barred patients. This CDR3 has 13 residues. Germline V lookup: CDR1 SGHDT, CDR2 YYEEEE. V was clipped by 1 base and J by 2 bases, with 7 bases between them. Concerning this clone: Its specificity is not known.

Here immunoSEQ multiplex PCR was the method, and the copy in TCRdb shows in-frame clones only, minus some. In the table there are some 10,000 clones, roughly nine tenths of which are singletons. Sequences were derived from CD4+ or CD8+ T cells sorted from blood, sampled in a trial of the OX40 agonist ivuxolimab. The receptor comes from an adult with an advanced solid tumor such as melanoma, head and neck, liver or kidney cancer. This chain uses TRBV5-6 with TRBJ2-7; D gene uncertain. CDR3 nucleotides: TGTGCCAGCAGCTTGAGGGATGCCTACGAGCAGTACTTC. Amino acid sequence: CASSLRDAYEQYF.